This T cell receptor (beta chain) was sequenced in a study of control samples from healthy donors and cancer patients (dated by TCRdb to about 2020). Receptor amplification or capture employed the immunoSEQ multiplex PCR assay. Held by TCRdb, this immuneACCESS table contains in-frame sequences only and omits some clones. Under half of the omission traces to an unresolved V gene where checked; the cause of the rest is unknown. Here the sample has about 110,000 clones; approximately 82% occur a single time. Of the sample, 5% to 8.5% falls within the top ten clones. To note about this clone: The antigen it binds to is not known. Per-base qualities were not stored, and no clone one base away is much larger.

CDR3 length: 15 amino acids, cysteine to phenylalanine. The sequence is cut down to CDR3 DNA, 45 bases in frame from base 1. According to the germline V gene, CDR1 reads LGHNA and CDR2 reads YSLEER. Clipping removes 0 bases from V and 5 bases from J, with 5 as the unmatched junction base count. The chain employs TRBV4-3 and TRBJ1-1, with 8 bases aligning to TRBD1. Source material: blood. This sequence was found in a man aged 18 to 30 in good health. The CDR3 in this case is CASSQETGGETEAFF. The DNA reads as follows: TGCGCCAGCAGCCAAGAAACAGGGGGGGAAACTGAAGCTTTCTTT.